This T cell receptor beta chain appears in the sequencing data of a study of shared clonotypes between healthy human individuals. Several immunoSEQ plates received, in even portions, the genomic DNA of each subset. Sequenced by immunoSEQ multiplex PCR; TCRdb stores in-frame clones only, minus some. The data show some 2.4 million clones, under 95% seen once. The CD4+ fraction was divided into a CD45RA+ naive subset and a CD45RA-negative memory subset. The study, taken as a whole, reports: There were few donors, and this limited the genetic and exposure-history diversity represented. Against clonotypes common to all four donors, non-shared ones had lower generation probabilities.

Details on this clone: No antigen is known for it.

The sequence came from a man between 18 and 35 years old in good health. Some clones in this sample may be carry-over from other donors' samples. The sequenced sample consisted of naive CD4+ T cells from PBMCs. Subset: CD45RA+ positively selected.

CDR3 sequence (DNA): TGTGCCAGCAGCTTTTCGCAGGCCAACCAGCCCCAGCATTTT. Protein: CASSFSQANQPQHF. The V call is TRBV7-2, the J call TRBJ1-5; D not resolved. The CDR3 runs 14 residues. V shed 3 bases and J shed 7 bases, with 13 bases lying between them. Germline-derived CDR1 and CDR2 are SGHTA and FQGNSA.